This TCR beta chain emerged from a study of T cells in Graves' hyperthyroidism and ophthalmopathy. Uncontrolled infection, other autoimmune disease, pregnancy or lactation barred patients from enrollment. Diagnosing involved the use of clinical symptoms, serum thyroxine and TRAb, thyroid ultrasound and orbital computed tomography. Amplified TCR beta CDR3 regions derived from RNA transcripts. HTBI primers were used for first-round RT-PCR of the TCR CDR3. TCRdb itself ran the multiplex PCR reads through MiXCR, one entry per CDR3 protein. Here the sample spans roughly 570,000 distinct CDR3 sequences, about 45% being singletons. The CDR3 is 15 residues long. With 6 bases removed from V and 0 bases from J, the gap between germline ends came to 15 bases. Germline CDR1 reads SGHAT; CDR2 reads FQDESV (reference sequence). There are many counts of this clonotype. The target antigen is unknown. Study results and limitations: Among clonotypes expanded in thyroid above 0.001, most were also found in blood. The model predicted ophthalmopathy a median 6.5 months before onset.

Sequencing input: peripheral blood or thyroid tissue (not recorded which). The genes are TRBV11-1 and TRBJ2-7; a possible D gene is TRBD1 (6 bases). This clonotype originated in an adult woman with Graves' disease, either hyperthyroidism or ophthalmopathy (not recorded which). The CDR3 region is CASSSTGTFSYEQYF. CDR3 sequence (DNA): TGTGCCAGCAGTTCGACAGGCACTTTCTCCTACGAGCAGTACTTC.